This TCR beta chain was captured by sequencing in a study of CD8+CD57+ T cells in acquired aplastic anemia. Overall study: DNA per sorted CD4+ or CD8+ sample ranged roughly 0.19 to 27.4 ug, averaging around 3.2 ug.

Sequencing involved patients with CD8+CD57+ cell expansion previously shown by flow cytometry. TCR beta VDJ combinations and CDR3 sequences were profiled from genomic DNA. Each CDR3 protein is one row after TCRdb ran MiXCR on the reads. The sample holds about 95,000 distinct CDR3 sequences; around two thirds are singletons and the top ten take over 55%. Study results and limitations: Sharing between patients and controls was observed for around 30 CD8+ CDR3 sequences.

About this clonotype itself: What it binds is unknown.

V dropped 2 bases and J dropped 1; count of bases not matched to a gene: 7. This CDR3 spans 16 amino acids. Germline lookup yields CDR1 LGHNA and CDR2 YNFKEQ. The rearrangement links TRBV4-2 to TRBJ1-1, with TRBD1 identical over 7 bases. This TCR was recovered from a human donor with aplastic anemia. Sequencing was carried out using sorted CD4+, CD8+, or CD8+CD57+ T cells (not recorded which) from PBMCs. The CDR3 is CASSQRQGHPNTEAFF. The CDR3 nucleotides are TGTGCCAGCAGCCAAAGACAGGGACACCCGAACACTGAAGCTTTCTTT.